The present TCR beta chain was sequenced within a study of response to subunit inactivated influenza vaccine. Findings and caveats of the study: Authors suggested each seasonal flu vaccination may recruit only limited numbers of new T cells.

The V gene end was trimmed by 5 bases and the J gene end by 3 bases; junction bases not matched to a gene: 5. There are 16 residues in the CDR3. Germline values: CDR1 SEHNR, CDR2 FQNEAQ (reference sequence). TCRdb redid the calling of the RT-PCR reads with MiXCR, one entry per CDR3 protein. Of approximately 700,000 distinct CDR3 sequences in the sample, about 14% were seen once. Remarks on this clonotype: Its antigen is still unknown.

Sequenced here: PBMCs from blood, sampled approximately 15 days before vaccination. This sequence was found in a man in his fifties who received an inactivated influenza vaccine. J is TRBJ2-2 and V is TRBV7-9; 11 bases are a match to TRBD2. CDR3 in amino acids: CASSRPGLADTGELFF. DNA of the CDR3: TGTGCCAGCAGCCGCCCGGGACTAGCGGACACCGGGGAGCTGTTTTTT.